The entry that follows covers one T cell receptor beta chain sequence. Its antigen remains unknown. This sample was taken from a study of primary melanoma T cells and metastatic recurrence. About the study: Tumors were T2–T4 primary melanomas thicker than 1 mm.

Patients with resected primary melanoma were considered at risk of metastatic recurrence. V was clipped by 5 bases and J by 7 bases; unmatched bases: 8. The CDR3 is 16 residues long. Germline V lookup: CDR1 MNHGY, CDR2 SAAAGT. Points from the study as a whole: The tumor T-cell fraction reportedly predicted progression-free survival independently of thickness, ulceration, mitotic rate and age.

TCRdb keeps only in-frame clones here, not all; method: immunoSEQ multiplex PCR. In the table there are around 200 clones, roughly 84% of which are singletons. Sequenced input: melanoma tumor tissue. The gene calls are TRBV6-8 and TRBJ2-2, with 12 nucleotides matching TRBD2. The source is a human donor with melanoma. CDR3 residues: CASSATSGRFGGELFF. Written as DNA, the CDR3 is TGTGCCAGCAGTGCGACTAGCGGGAGATTTGGCGGGGAGCTGTTTTTT.